This is a list of T cell receptor beta chains from one sample in a study of Graves' ophthalmopathy and Graves' hyperthyroidism. One entry per CDR3 protein, called by TCRdb with MiXCR from the multiplex PCR reads. Of 350,000 to 450,000 distinct CDR3 sequences in the sample, roughly 21% were seen once. Source material: peripheral blood. Receptor source: a woman between 18 and 30 years old with stable Graves' hyperthyroidism. Each CDR3 is given with its conserved first and last residue. D genes are given only for firm matches. Clone size is stated in some rows and not others, as once, few, many or a class when expanded.

D | size | J | V | CDR3 | DNA
. | . | TRBJ1-5 | TRBV12-3/TRBV12-4 | CASSSLLGQPQHF | TGTGCCAGCAGTTCCCTACTTGGTCAGCCCCAGCATTTT
. | many | TRBJ1-5 | TRBV5-1 | CASRPDGTNQPQHF | TGCGCCAGCCGACCCGACGGAACCAATCAGCCCCAGCATTTT
TRBD1 | many | TRBJ2-4 | TRBV12-3/TRBV12-4 | CASSSTGIVNIQYF | TGTGCCAGCAGTTCGACAGGGATTGTAAACATTCAGTACTTC
TRBD1 | many | TRBJ2-2 | TRBV12-3/TRBV12-4 | CASSFLGQGLAGELFF | TGTGCCAGCAGTTTTTTGGGACAGGGGCTGGCCGGGGAGCTGTTTTTT
. | few | TRBJ1-3 | TRBV6-5 | CASSYSRDHSSGNTIYF | TGTGCCAGCAGTTACTCGAGGGACCACTCCTCTGGAAACACCATATATTTT
. | many | TRBJ2-5 | TRBV20-1 | CSARGLSLQETQYF | TGCAGTGCTAGAGGACTTAGCCTCCAAGAGACCCAGTACTTC
TRBD1 | many | TRBJ2-7 | TRBV10-3 | CAITPDRAEQYF | TGTGCCATCACCCCGGACAGGGCCGAGCAGTACTTC
. | . | TRBJ1-5 | TRBV3-1 | CAGSPRVSPQHF | TGTGCCGGCAGCCCCAGAGTATCGCCCCAGCATTTT
. | . | TRBJ1-1 | TRBV27 | CASSFFGQINTEAFF | TGTGCCAGCAGTTTTTTTGGACAGATAAACACTGAAGCTTTCTTT
TRBD2 | . | TRBJ2-7 | TRBV18 | CASSLRTGVGTSGSGEQYF | TGTGCCAGCTCACTTCGGACAGGGGTAGGGACTAGCGGGAGCGGCGAGCAGTACTTC
. | many | TRBJ1-1 | TRBV6-5 | CASSPTELNTEAFF | TGTGCCAGCAGCCCGACAGAACTGAACACTGAAGCTTTCTTT
TRBD2 | many | TRBJ2-7 | TRBV7-8 | CASTKRGGAWQQYF | TGTGCCAGCACTAAGCGGGGGGGAGCTTGGCAGCAGTACTTC
. | . | TRBJ2-4 | TRBV18 | CASSPPGHKNIQYF | TGTGCCAGCTCACCACCGGGACACAAAAACATTCAGTACTTC
TRBD1 | many | TRBJ2-7 | TRBV27 | CASSGQGIHEQYF | TGTGCCAGCAGCGGACAGGGAATCCACGAGCAGTACTTC
. | many | TRBJ1-6 | TRBV28 | CASSAGTDNSPLHF | TGTGCCAGCAGCGCCGGGACGGATAATTCACCCCTCCACTTT
TRBD1 | many | TRBJ2-5 | TRBV2 | CASTAGTGQETQYF | TGTGCCAGCACCGCAGGGACAGGGCAAGAGACCCAGTACTTC
TRBD2 | . | TRBJ2-5 | TRBV6-1 | CASSSPRTSGKVEETQYF | TGTGCCAGCAGCTCACCACGGACTAGCGGGAAGGTGGAAGAGACCCAGTACTTC
. | many | TRBJ1-2 | TRBV7-2 | CASSPGRSMGYTF | TGTGCCAGCAGCCCGGGACGGTCTATGGGCTACACCTTC
. | . | TRBJ1-1 | TRBV10-1 | CASSESIGVTEAFF | TGCGCCAGCAGTGAGTCGATAGGGGTAACTGAAGCTTTCTTT
. | few | TRBJ1-5 | TRBV6-1 | CASSRFWNQPQHF | TGTGCCAGCAGTCGATTTTGGAATCAGCCCCAGCATTTT
. | few | TRBJ2-7 | TRBV12-3/TRBV12-4 | CASSPSSISYEQYF | TGTGCCAGCAGTCCCAGCAGTATCTCCTACGAGCAGTACTTC
TRBD1 | many | TRBJ2-2 | TRBV25-1 | CASSGQGTGELFF | TGTGCCAGCAGTGGACAGGGCACCGGGGAGCTGTTTTTT
TRBD2 | many | TRBJ2-7 | TRBV6-2/TRBV6-3 | CASSASGRAVYEQYF | TGTGCCAGCAGTGCCAGCGGGAGGGCCGTTTACGAGCAGTACTTC
. | many | TRBJ1-2 | TRBV27 | CASSRTYRVSSYGYTF | TGTGCCAGCAGTCGAACCTACAGGGTCTCTTCGTATGGCTACACCTTC
. | many | TRBJ2-7 | TRBV14 | CASSPLAEYEQYF | TGTGCCAGCAGCCCCCTCGCTGAGTACGAGCAGTACTTC
. | many | TRBJ2-7 | TRBV11-2 | CASSLSPGSYEQYF | TGTGCCAGCAGCTTATCTCCAGGGTCCTACGAGCAGTACTTC
. | many | TRBJ1-3 | TRBV6-1 | CASTRGLLKSGNTIYF | TGTGCCAGCACCCGGGGGCTCCTCAAGTCTGGAAACACCATATATTTT
TRBD1 | many | TRBJ2-7 | TRBV12-3/TRBV12-4 | CASSKGQGVNEQYF | TGTGCCAGCAGCAAAGGACAGGGGGTTAACGAGCAGTACTTC
TRBD2 | . | TRBJ2-5 | TRBV27 | CASSLSAWPAGGRETQYF | TGTGCCAGCAGTTTATCTGCCTGGCCGGCGGGGGGGCGGGAGACCCAGTACTTC
TRBD1 | many | TRBJ2-5 | TRBV6-5 | CASRRQGAATQYF | TGTGCCAGCAGAAGACAGGGGGCGGCGACCCAGTACTTC
. | many | TRBJ1-2 | TRBV12-5 | CASGLPPDRYGYTF | TGTGCTAGTGGTTTGCCCCCCGACAGATATGGCTACACCTTC
TRBD2 | . | TRBJ2-5 | TRBV20-1 | CSVGTSGRGEAQYF | TGCAGTGTCGGGACTAGCGGGAGGGGCGAGGCCCAGTACTTC
. | many | TRBJ1-2 | TRBV6-5 | CASSYGPGPGVYGYTF | TGTGCCAGCAGTTACGGACCGGGACCAGGGGTATATGGCTACACCTTC
. | few | TRBJ1-6 | TRBV25-1 | CASNELRNSPLHF | TGTGCCAGCAACGAGCTCAGGAATTCACCCCTCCACTTT
. | many | TRBJ1-5 | TRBV12-3/TRBV12-4 | CASSFQGSQPQHF | TGTGCCAGCAGTTTTCAGGGTTCTCAGCCCCAGCATTTT
. | many | TRBJ2-5 | TRBV25-1 | CASSEEGGGTKYQETQYF | TGTGCCAGCAGTGAGGAGGGAGGCGGGACAAAGTACCAAGAGACCCAGTACTTC
. | many | TRBJ2-2 | TRBV12-3/TRBV12-4 | CASSHTGELFF | TGTGCCAGCAGCCACACTGGGGAGCTGTTTTTT
. | many | TRBJ2-7 | TRBV18 | CASSPWTSYEQYF | TGTGCCAGCTCACCGTGGACATCCTACGAGCAGTACTTC
TRBD2 | . | TRBJ2-2 | TRBV20-1 | CSARSGGAETGELFF | TGCAGTGCGAGAAGCGGGGGGGCCGAAACCGGGGAGCTGTTTTTT
. | . | TRBJ2-2 | TRBV4-3 | CASSSRSQNTGELFF | TGCGCCAGCAGCTCAAGGTCCCAGAACACCGGGGAGCTGTTTTTT
. | many | TRBJ2-4 | TRBV12-3/TRBV12-4 | CASSRPGANIQYF | TGTGCCAGCAGTCGGCCGGGGGCAAACATTCAGTACTTC
. | many | TRBJ1-1 | TRBV28 | CASTLGNTEAFF | TGTGCCAGCACCCTAGGAAACACTGAAGCTTTCTTT
. | many | TRBJ2-7 | TRBV7-2 | CASSPRRGPYEQYF | TGTGCCAGCAGCCCTCGCCGTGGCCCGTACGAGCAGTACTTC
TRBD2 | many | TRBJ2-7 | TRBV11-3 | CASSLGTQGGWGEQYF | TGTGCCAGCAGCTTAGGGACCCAGGGAGGGTGGGGCGAGCAGTACTTC
. | many | TRBJ2-2 | TRBV24-1 | CATGRNTGELFF | TGTGCCACCGGTCGTAACACCGGGGAGCTGTTTTTT
. | few | TRBJ1-6 | TRBV7-2 | CASSLANNSPLHF | TGTGCCAGCAGCTTAGCGAACAATTCACCCCTCCACTTT
. | many | TRBJ2-5 | TRBV7-2 | CASSPSYGQETQYF | TGTGCCAGCAGCCCCTCCTATGGTCAAGAGACCCAGTACTTC
TRBD2 | many | TRBJ2-5 | TRBV6-1 | CASNRGTSGFQETQYF | TGTGCCAGCAACCGAGGGACTAGCGGATTTCAAGAGACCCAGTACTTC
. | . | TRBJ2-4 | TRBV7-2 | CASSLDPSKNIQYF | TGTGCCAGCAGCTTAGACCCTTCCAAAAACATTCAGTACTTC
TRBD1 | many | TRBJ2-5 | TRBV20-1 | CSATPRGDRDQTQYF | TGCAGTGCTACTCCTCGAGGGGACAGGGATCAAACCCAGTACTTC
. | many | TRBJ2-7 | TRBV15 | CATSREPRTEQYF | TGTGCCACCAGCAGAGAGCCCCGGACTGAACAGTACTTC
. | . | TRBJ2-7 | TRBV13 | CASSWQGRYEQYF | TGTGCCAGCAGCTGGCAGGGGCGGTACGAGCAGTACTTC
. | many | TRBJ1-2 | TRBV7-9 | CASGRAEGGYTF | TGTGCCAGCGGCAGGGCGGAGGGTGGCTACACCTTC
. | few | TRBJ2-5 | TRBV3-1 | CASSQDAKETQYF | TGTGCCAGCAGCCAAGATGCCAAAGAGACCCAGTACTTC
TRBD2 | many | TRBJ2-7 | TRBV5-1 | CASRPSGNYEQYF | TGCGCCAGCAGGCCCAGCGGGAACTACGAGCAGTACTTT
TRBD2 | many | TRBJ2-7 | TRBV11-3 | CASSLRSGIEQYF | TGTGCCAGCAGCTTGAGGAGCGGGATCGAGCAGTACTTC
. | once | TRBJ2-6 | TRBV12-3/TRBV12-4 | CGADRANVLTF | TGTGGGGCGGACAGGGCCAACGTCCTGACTTTC
. | many | TRBJ1-1 | TRBV7-9 | CASSLVGLEAFF | TGTGCCAGCAGCTTAGTTGGACTAGAAGCTTTCTTT
. | many | TRBJ1-1 | TRBV12-3/TRBV12-4 | CASTLGGLNTEAFF | TGTGCCAGCACCCTAGGTGGCTTGAACACTGAAGCTTTCTTT